This T cell receptor (beta chain) was sequenced during a study of early T cells in non-severe SARS-CoV-2 infection. About the research overall: With bulk RNA from unsorted whole blood as input, sequencing yielded unpaired chains.

Notes on this clonotype: Its antigen remains unidentified.

Tagging with unique molecular identifiers was applied to individual cDNA molecules. Using its own MiXCR run on the 5' RACE reads, TCRdb lists one record per CDR3 protein. The data hold approximately 110,000 distinct CDR3 sequences, with more than 12% observed a single time. After removal of 6 bases from V and 10 bases from J, the junction contained 13 bases not matched to a gene. This CDR3 has 15 amino acids. Germline values: CDR1 DFQATT, CDR2 SNEGSKA (reference sequence). Study-level results: Private and CD4 specificities were missed by VDJdb matching, skewed to anti-spike CD8.

The receptor was derived from an adult who was a healthcare worker with PCR-confirmed SARS-CoV-2 infection or an uninfected control (not recorded which). The chain combines TRBV20-1 with TRBJ2-1, with 12 bases matching TRBD2. Sequencing used whole blood. CDR3: CSARSSGGALKEQFF. The CDR3, as DNA: TGCAGTGCGCGCTCTAGCGGGGGGGCCTTAAAAGAGCAGTTCTTC.